The next 9 T cell receptor beta chains were all read from a single sample in a study of blood T cell repertoires in COVID-19. This table comes from immunoSEQ multiplex PCR, and its TCRdb copy is limited to in-frame clones, with some not included. The table shows tens of thousands of clones, with approximately 87% occurring only once. Source material: peripheral blood. The receptors were sampled from a human donor in a cohort sampled during active COVID-19.

The CDR3 bases are TGCGCCAGCAGCGACAGCGACAGGGGCTACGAGCAGTACTTC. Protein product: CASSDSDRGYEQYF. V gene TRBV4-1 combines with J gene TRBJ2-7, with TRBD1 matching over 8 bases. This CDR3 is 14 amino acids long. The V and J ends lost 5 bases and 3 bases, in that order; junction bases with no gene match: 6. Germline-derived CDR1 and CDR2 are MGHRA and YSYEKL.

V is TRBV11-2 and J is TRBJ2-3; tentatively, D is TRBD1 (5 bases). Trimming stripped 2 bases from V and 3 bases from J, with 12 bases between. CDR3 length: 15 residues. The germline V gene encodes CDR1 SGHAT and CDR2 FQNNGV. CDR3 loop: CASSLKGLGTDTQYF. CDR3 nucleotide sequence: TGTGCCAGCAGCTTAAAGGGGCTGGGGACAGATACGCAGTATTTT.

J is TRBJ2-7 and V is TRBV5-1; TRBD1 matches at 9 bases. Unmatched junction bases numbered 5, after V lost 1 base and J lost 3 bases. From germline, CDR1 is SGHRS and CDR2 YFSETQ. The CDR3 sequence is 15 residues long. The CDR3 reads CASSLTGGPGYEQYF. CDR3 bases: TGCGCCAGCAGCTTGACAGGGGGCCCAGGCTACGAGCAGTACTTC. Combining the CDR3 with reference TRBV5-1 and TRBJ2-7 gives the whole variable domain KAGVTQTPRYLIKTRGQQVTLSCSPISGHRSVSWYQQTPGQGLQFLFEYFSETQRNKGNFPGRFSGRQFSNSRSEMNVSTLELGDSALYLCASSLTGGPGYEQYFGPGTRLTVT.

This chain joins TRBV27 and TRBJ2-7; the match to TRBD2 covers 7 bases. The CDR3 length is 14 residues. From germline, CDR1 is MNHEY and CDR2 SMNVEV (reference sequence). V trimming: 3 bases; J trimming: 3 bases; junction bases outside the gene matches: 5. The CDR3 bases are TGTGCCAGCAGTTTGAAAGCGGGGCTCTACGAGCAGTACTTC. Translation gives CASSLKAGLYEQYF.

This chain uses TRBV9 with TRBJ2-1; TRBD2 matches 8 bases. The V and J ends lost 0 bases and 7 bases, in that order; junction bases with no gene match: 15. Germline CDR1 reads SGDLS; CDR2 reads YYNGEE. The CDR3 runs 18 residues. The CDR3 spells CASSVAPFSGGRKNEQFF. The CDR3 coding sequence is TGTGCCAGCAGCGTAGCTCCTTTCTCGGGGGGGCGCAAAAATGAGCAGTTCTTC.

This chain joins TRBV4-1 and TRBJ2-7; D is unresolved. Between the trimmed V and J ends, which lost 0 bases and 6 bases, there was a span of 18 bases. Per germline, CDR1 MGHRA and CDR2 YSYEKL. This CDR3 is built from 16 residues. The CDR3: CASSQDPSSSSGEQYF. CDR3 nucleotide sequence: TGCGCCAGCAGCCAAGATCCTAGTTCTAGTTCCGGCGAGCAGTACTTC.

The rearrangement joins TRBV7-8 to TRBJ2-3, with D maybe TRBD1 (5 bases). Germline V gene lookup returns CDR1 SGHVS and CDR2 FQNEAQ. V lost 3 bases and J 6 bases, leaving 10 bases between the germline ends. This CDR3 contains 13 residues. The CDR3, as DNA: TGTGCCAGCAGCTTTGCATCAGGGGATACGCAGTATTTT. This gives the protein CASSFASGDTQYF.

CDR3 bases: TGCAGCGTTGTCACGGGACAGCGAAATGAGCAGTTCTTC. Amino acids: CSVVTGQRNEQFF. This chain connects TRBV29-1 to TRBJ2-1, with TRBD1 matching 7 bases. Looked up from germline, CDR1 is SQVTM and CDR2 is ANQGSEA. V shed 4 bases and J 7 bases; nucleotides not matched to a gene: 7. This CDR3 has 13 residues.

The CDR3 coding sequence is TGTGCCAGCAGCGACCTGGACAGGCATAGCACAGATACGCAGTATTTT. This sequence encodes CASSDLDRHSTDTQYF. V and J are TRBV11-2 and TRBJ2-3; 7 bases are a match to TRBD1. The CDR3 has 16 residues. The V gene end was trimmed by 5 bases and the J gene end by 0 bases; junction bases not matched to a gene: 8. CDR1 is SGHAT and CDR2 is FQNNGV in the germline V gene.